This TCR beta chain was found in a study of T-cell memory formation after mild COVID-19. TCRdb re-derived calls from the 5' RACE reads in MiXCR, one entry per CDR3 protein. The table has about 240,000 distinct CDR3 sequences, around 10% seen once. Trimming removed 5 bases from V and 0 bases from J; junction bases left unmatched: 4. The CDR3 spans 15 residues. Germline CDR1 and CDR2: SGHVS and FNYEAQ. This clonotype showed up just a few times. The V gene is TRBV7-6, the J gene TRBJ1-1, with 9 bases matching TRBD1. This clonotype was obtained from a man between 18 and 29 years old who had mild COVID-19 (a few samples of this study predate the infection). Cell type and time point are not known. Sequencing was carried out using PBMCs or a T cell subset sorted from them (not recorded which). DNA for the CDR3: TGTGCCAGCAGCCCCTGGGACAGGGTGAACACTGAAGCTTTCTTT. It is translated as CASSPWDRVNTEAFF.